The 32 T cell receptor beta chains reported below all come from one sample, sequenced in a study of siplizumab effects on memory and regulatory T cells. Sequenced by immunoSEQ multiplex PCR; TCRdb stores in-frame clones only, minus some. Among nearly 95,000 clones listed, roughly 94% were seen once. Sample: non-Treg CD4+ T cells sorted from blood. These receptors originate from a human donor in good health.

V is TRBV11-2 and J is TRBJ1-1; unclear D gene. This CDR3 comprises 15 residues. Germline loops: CDR1 SGHAT, CDR2 FQNNGV. Trimming left V 1 base short and J 0 bases short, with 9 bases between. CDR3 nucleotides: TGTGCCAGCAGCTTAGTTATGGGTCTGAACACTGAAGCTTTCTTT. Protein sequence: CASSLVMGLNTEAFF.

The chain carries TRBV4-2 and TRBJ1-2, with a weak D call TRBD1 (5 bases). Trimming removed 3 bases at V and 13 bases at J, with 21 bases between. The CDR3 consists of 14 residues. CDR1 is LGHNA and CDR2 is YNFKEQ in the germline V gene. The CDR3 sequence: CASSQGGLRSVPTF. The CDR3 region has the DNA TGTGCCAGCAGCCAGGGGGGGTTAAGATCGGTCCCCACCTTC.

The chain links TRBV5-1 to TRBJ2-1; D is uncertain. The germline V gene has CDR1 SGHRS and CDR2 YFSETQ. The CDR3 is 13 amino acids. Trimming left V 1 base short and J 6 bases short, with 8 bases between. This CDR3 is CASSLPGGNEQFF. The CDR3 DNA reads TGCGCCAGCAGCTTGCCAGGCGGCAATGAGCAGTTCTTC.

V is TRBV5-4 and J is TRBJ2-1; 9 bases line up with TRBD2. Per germline, CDR1 SGHNT and CDR2 YYREEE (reference sequence). This CDR3 spans 15 amino acids. V lost 0 bases to trimming and J lost 10 bases; unmatched junction nucleotides: 8. In nucleotides, the CDR3 is TGTGCCAGCAGCTTGGATGTGACTAGCGGATTAGAGCAGTTCTTC. Its translation is CASSLDVTSGLEQFF.

V is TRBV7-8 and J is TRBJ1-5; D not certain. This CDR3 is built from 13 residues. Germline CDR1 SGHVS, CDR2 FQNEAQ. V was shortened by 4 bases and J by 5 bases, with 9 bases between the two germline ends. The CDR3 loop is CASSSWVDQPQHF. CDR3 nucleotides: TGTGCCAGCAGCTCTTGGGTTGATCAGCCCCAGCATTTT.

The rearrangement links TRBV4-1 to TRBJ1-1; 8 bases map to TRBD1. CDR3 length: 15 amino acids. Germline trimming cut 2 bases from V and 4 bases from J; bases unmatched to any gene: 6. Germline assignment: CDR1 MGHRA and CDR2 YSYEKL. CDR3 in amino acids: CASSQMQGAGTEAFF. In DNA, the CDR3 is TGCGCCAGCAGCCAAATGCAGGGGGCGGGCACTGAAGCTTTCTTT.

The chain couples TRBV6-1 to TRBJ2-1; D remains unclear. In germline, CDR1 is MNHNS, CDR2 SASEGT. Trimming stripped 7 bases from V and 0 bases from J, with 13 bases between. The CDR3 covers 15 residues. The DNA of the CDR3 is TGTGCCAGCATATCCGCCCGGAGCTCCTACAATGAGCAGTTCTTC. Amino acids: CASISARSSYNEQFF.

V usage is TRBV7-8 and J usage is TRBJ2-1; D gene unclear. Germline assignment: CDR1 SGHVS and CDR2 FQNEAQ. CDR3 length equals 13 residues. Between the trimmed V and J ends, which lost 7 bases and 7 bases, there was a span of 14 bases. This CDR3 is CASKLRIGNEQFF. In DNA, the CDR3 is TGTGCCAGCAAACTGAGGATAGGGAATGAGCAGTTCTTC.

This clone appeared once. The V gene is TRBV9, the J gene TRBJ2-3; 8 positions match TRBD2. The CDR3 spans 14 residues. Trimming cost V 4 bases and J 2 bases; bases outside gene matches: 3. CDR1 and CDR2 from the germline V gene are SGDLS and YYNGEE. CDR3 loop: CASSFSGDTDTQYF. CDR3 DNA sequence: TGTGCCAGCAGCTTTAGCGGGGACACAGATACGCAGTATTTT.

This clone showed up just once. The chain uses TRBV19 and TRBJ1-4; tentative D call: TRBD1 (6 bases). Germline-derived CDR1 and CDR2 are LNHDA and SQIVND (reference sequence). Deletions cut 7 bases from V and 5 bases from J, with 11 bases between. CDR3 length equals 13 residues. CDR3 sequence reads: CASNKGENEKLFF. As DNA, the CDR3 is TGTGCCAGTAATAAGGGGGAGAATGAAAAACTGTTTTTT.

This chain uses TRBV18 with TRBJ2-7, with 9 positions matching TRBD1. This CDR3 is built from 16 residues. Unmatched junction bases numbered 10, after V lost 4 bases and J lost 3 bases. Germline CDR1 KGHSH, CDR2 LQKENI. The CDR3 DNA reads as TGTGCCAGCTCACAAGGTCGGGACAGGGAATTCTACGAGCAGTACTTC. This encodes CASSQGRDREFYEQYF.

This chain uses TRBV11-1 with TRBJ2-7; D possibly corresponds to TRBD1 (6 bases). CDR1 and CDR2 (germline): SGHAT, FQDESV (reference sequence). V lost 5 bases and J 2 bases, leaving 10 bases between the germline ends. The CDR3 consists of 13 residues. For the CDR3, the DNA is TGTGCCAGCAGCCTAGGACAGACCTACGAGCAGTACTTC. It yields the protein CASSLGQTYEQYF. Variable domain in full (rest from reference TRBV11-1 and TRBJ2-7): EAEVAQSPRYKITEKSQAVAFWCDPISGHATLYWYRQILGQGPELLVQFQDESVVDDSQLPKDRFSAERLKGVDSTLKIQPAELGDSAMYLCASSLGQTYEQYFGPGTRLTVT.

The chain recombines TRBV13 with TRBJ1-4, with TRBD1 matching over 7 bases. Germline CDR1 is PRHDT and CDR2 is FYEKMQ (reference sequence). The V gene end was trimmed by 2 bases and the J gene end by 5 bases; junction bases not matched to a gene: 5. The CDR3 totals 15 residues. This CDR3 is CASSLRRQGNEKLFF. The CDR3 coding sequence is TGTGCCAGCAGCTTACGTCGACAGGGCAATGAAAAACTGTTTTTT.

The chain has TRBV11-2 and TRBJ2-1; 12 positions agree with TRBD2. The CDR3 has 16 amino acids. With V trimmed by 3 bases and J by 6 bases, 6 bases remained unmatched. The germline V gene encodes CDR1 SGHAT and CDR2 FQNNGV. CDR3 in DNA: TGTGCCAGCAGCTTCCTTCTAGCGGGGGGGCGCAATGAGCAGTTCTTC. Its translation: CASSFLLAGGRNEQFF.

V usage is TRBV5-1 and J usage is TRBJ2-4; D may be TRBD2 (5 bases). This CDR3 has 19 amino acids. Trimming removed 1 base from V and 0 bases from J, with 20 bases in between. From germline, CDR1 is SGHRS and CDR2 YFSETQ. CDR3 coding DNA: TGCGCCAGCAGCTTGACCCTCACTGTGGCGGGCCTAGCCAAAAACATTCAGTACTTC. Its protein product is CASSLTLTVAGLAKNIQYF.

The chain employs TRBV11-2 and TRBJ1-1, with D perhaps matching TRBD1 (5 bases). CDR3 size: 12 residues. Germline V gene lookup returns CDR1 SGHAT and CDR2 FQNNGV. The ends were cut back, 1 base at V and 7 bases at J, with 7 bases in the middle. The CDR3 coding sequence is TGTGCCAGCAGCTTAGGGGGGGTTGAAGCTTTCTTT. Translating it yields CASSLGGVEAFF.

This sequence joins TRBV2 and TRBJ1-6; 7 nucleotides line up with TRBD1. The CDR3 is 14 residues long. Looked up from germline, CDR1 is SNHLY and CDR2 is FYNNEI. Trimming cost V 4 bases and J 9 bases; bases outside gene matches: 6. CDR3 nucleotide sequence: TGTGCCAGCAGTGTAGGGGGCAAAAGTTCACCCCTCCACTTT. Translation gives CASSVGGKSSPLHF.

The chain has TRBV5-4 and TRBJ2-3; D is unresolved. CDR3 length equals 13 residues. CDR1 and CDR2 from the germline V gene are SGHNT and YYREEE (reference sequence). V dropped 0 bases and J dropped 3 bases, with 5 bases sitting between them. The CDR3: CASSLVGTDTQYF. The CDR3 DNA reads TGTGCCAGCAGCTTGGTGGGAACAGATACGCAGTATTTT.

This chain uses TRBV5-1 with TRBJ2-1; no clear D. The germline gives CDR1 SGHRS, CDR2 YFSETQ. Trimming removed 2 bases at V and 3 bases at J, with 12 bases between. The length of the CDR3 is 15 residues. CDR3 protein: CASSFTGSDYNEQFF. The CDR3 nucleotides are TGCGCCAGCAGCTTCACTGGATCGGACTACAATGAGCAGTTCTTC.

This clone was counted once. The DNA of the CDR3 is TGTGCCAGCAGCGGAGGACAGGCCAGCACAGATACGCAGTATTTT. It codes for CASSGGQASTDTQYF. The V gene is TRBV5-4, the J gene TRBJ2-3, with 7 bases matching TRBD1. This CDR3 comprises 15 residues. The V gene end was trimmed by 4 bases and the J gene end by 0 bases; junction bases not matched to a gene: 5. Germline CDR1 is SGHNT and CDR2 is YYREEE (reference sequence).

V gene TRBV5-1 combines with J gene TRBJ1-1; 8 nucleotides line up with TRBD1. The ends lost 1 base at V and 7 bases at J; junction bases unmatched: 15. The CDR3 contains 17 residues. CDR1 and CDR2 from the germline V gene are SGHRS and YFSETQ. CDR3 sequence (DNA): TGCGCCAGCAGCTTGTCGAGGGCAGGGGGCAGGGTAGATGAAGCTTTCTTT. Translation: CASSLSRAGGRVDEAFF. Using reference TRBV5-1 and TRBJ1-1 for the parts outside the CDR3, the full variable domain is KAGVTQTPRYLIKTRGQQVTLSCSPISGHRSVSWYQQTPGQGLQFLFEYFSETQRNKGNFPGRFSGRQFSNSRSEMNVSTLELGDSALYLCASSLSRAGGRVDEAFFGQGTRLTVV.

The V call is TRBV5-4, the J call TRBJ1-1; no clear D gene. The V gene lost 2 bases and the J gene lost 4 bases, with 9 bases spanning the gap. Germline V gene lookup returns CDR1 SGHNT and CDR2 YYREEE (reference sequence). The CDR3 sequence is 13 residues long. CDR3 protein: CASSLIVGTEAFF. The CDR3 DNA is TGTGCCAGCAGCTTAATTGTCGGCACTGAAGCTTTCTTT. Full variable domain (outside the CDR3, taken from reference TRBV5-4 and TRBJ1-1): ETGVTQSPTHLIKTRGQQVTLRCSSQSGHNTVSWYQQALGQGPQFIFQYYREEENGRGNFPPRFSGLQFPNYSSELNVNALELDDSALYLCASSLIVGTEAFFGQGTRLTVV.

J is TRBJ1-4 and V is TRBV18; 7 positions agree with TRBD1. Germline V gene sequence: CDR1 KGHSH, CDR2 LQKENI. This CDR3 comprises 14 residues. The V and J ends lost 1 base and 5 bases, in that order; junction bases with no gene match: 1. CDR3 protein: CASSPQGANEKLFF. CDR3 nucleotides: TGTGCCAGCTCACCACAGGGGGCAAATGAAAAACTGTTTTTT.

This chain uses TRBV27 with TRBJ2-3; TRBD2 aligns across 7 bases. The CDR3 consists of 15 residues. V dropped 6 bases and J dropped 9; count of bases not matched to a gene: 15. The germline V gene has CDR1 MNHEY and CDR2 SMNVEV (reference sequence). DNA of the CDR3: TGTGCCAGCAGCTGGGGGGGACGACCCGAGGGAACGCAGTATTTT. Amino acids: CASSWGGRPEGTQYF.

The V call is TRBV9, the J call TRBJ2-1, with 7 bases identical to TRBD1. The CDR3 covers 15 residues. Germline V gene sequence: CDR1 SGDLS, CDR2 YYNGEE. Losses at the gene ends were 0 bases for V and 6 bases for J; bases not matched to a gene: 6. The CDR3 spells CASSVVGGPLNEQFF. The CDR3 nucleotides read TGTGCCAGCAGCGTAGTAGGGGGCCCTCTCAATGAGCAGTTCTTC.

This chain uses TRBV6-1 with TRBJ2-5; the D is unclear. Germline V CDR1 and CDR2: MNHNS, SASEGT. The CDR3 sequence is 14 residues long. The ends were cut back, 2 bases at V and 5 bases at J, with 12 bases in the middle. CDR3 DNA sequence: TGTGCCAGCAGTGAAAGCCTCCTCGCGGAGACCCAGTACTTC. Residues: CASSESLLAETQYF.

This chain links TRBV15 with TRBJ2-3; D assignment may be TRBD1 or TRBD2 (5 bases each). V was clipped by 1 base and J by 2 bases, with 10 bases between them. From germline, CDR1 is LNHNV and CDR2 YYDKDF (reference sequence). The CDR3 length is 15 residues. The CDR3 here is CATSRAGTHTDTQYF. In nucleotides, the CDR3 is TGTGCCACCAGCAGAGCCGGGACGCACACAGATACGCAGTATTTT.

This chain uses TRBV5-1 with TRBJ1-4, with unresolved D. Germline V gene lookup returns CDR1 SGHRS and CDR2 YFSETQ. The CDR3 extends over 15 amino acids. Trimming pared 0 bases from V and 0 bases from J, leaving 6 bases between. Here the CDR3 reads CASSLGGATNEKLFF. CDR3 nucleotides: TGCGCCAGCAGCTTGGGTGGGGCAACTAATGAAAAACTGTTTTTT.

This chain links TRBV5-1 with TRBJ1-2; D uncertain. This CDR3 comprises 11 residues. The V gene's germline CDR1 is SGHRS and CDR2 YFSETQ. The ends were cut back, 0 bases at V and 5 bases at J, with 2 bases in the middle. This CDR3 is CASSLGYGYTF. Written as DNA, the CDR3 is TGCGCCAGCAGCTTGGGATATGGCTACACCTTC.

This chain joins TRBV6-5 and TRBJ2-7; 7 bases map to TRBD1. CDR3 length equals 12 residues. The germline gives CDR1 MNHEY, CDR2 SVGAGI. After removal of 4 bases from V and 4 bases from J, the junction contained 1 base not matched to a gene. This CDR3 reads CASSWDRYEQYF. For the CDR3, the DNA is TGTGCCAGCAGTTGGGACAGATACGAGCAGTACTTC.

This clone was observed a single time. CDR3 sequence (DNA): TGCGCCAGCAGTGAGTCGGATAGCGGGAGGCCCCAGCCCCAGTACTTC. Amino acids: CASSESDSGRPQPQYF. The chain employs TRBV10-1 and TRBJ2-5; 10 nucleotides match TRBD2. Germline V gives CDR1 WNHNN, CDR2 SYGVQD (reference sequence). The CDR3 spans 16 residues. The V and J ends lost 0 bases and 9 bases, in that order; junction bases with no gene match: 10.

In this sample, this clone turned up once. The chain combines TRBV15 with TRBJ2-2, with D possibly being TRBD2 (6 bases). Germline-derived CDR1 and CDR2 are LNHNV and YYDKDF (reference sequence). This CDR3 region has 15 residues. The germline V and J ends were trimmed by 5 bases and 1 base, with 11 bases remaining between them. CDR3 in amino acids: CATSGGSRNTGELFF. CDR3 DNA sequence: TGTGCCACCAGCGGGGGGAGTCGGAACACCGGGGAGCTGTTTTTT.